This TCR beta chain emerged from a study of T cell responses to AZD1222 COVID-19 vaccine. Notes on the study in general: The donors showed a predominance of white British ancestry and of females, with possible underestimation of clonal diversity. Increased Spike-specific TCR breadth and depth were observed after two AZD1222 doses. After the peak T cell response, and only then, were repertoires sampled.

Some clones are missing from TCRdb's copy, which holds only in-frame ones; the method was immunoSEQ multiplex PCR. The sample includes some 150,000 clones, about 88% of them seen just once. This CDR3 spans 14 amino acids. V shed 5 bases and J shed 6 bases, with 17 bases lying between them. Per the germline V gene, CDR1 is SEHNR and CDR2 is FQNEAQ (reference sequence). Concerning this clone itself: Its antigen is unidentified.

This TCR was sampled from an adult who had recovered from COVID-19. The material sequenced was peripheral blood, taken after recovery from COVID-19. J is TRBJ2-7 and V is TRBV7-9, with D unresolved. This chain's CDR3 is CASSTPGPLREQYF. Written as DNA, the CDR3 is TGTGCCAGCAGCACTCCGGGTCCTCTCCGCGAGCAGTACTTC.